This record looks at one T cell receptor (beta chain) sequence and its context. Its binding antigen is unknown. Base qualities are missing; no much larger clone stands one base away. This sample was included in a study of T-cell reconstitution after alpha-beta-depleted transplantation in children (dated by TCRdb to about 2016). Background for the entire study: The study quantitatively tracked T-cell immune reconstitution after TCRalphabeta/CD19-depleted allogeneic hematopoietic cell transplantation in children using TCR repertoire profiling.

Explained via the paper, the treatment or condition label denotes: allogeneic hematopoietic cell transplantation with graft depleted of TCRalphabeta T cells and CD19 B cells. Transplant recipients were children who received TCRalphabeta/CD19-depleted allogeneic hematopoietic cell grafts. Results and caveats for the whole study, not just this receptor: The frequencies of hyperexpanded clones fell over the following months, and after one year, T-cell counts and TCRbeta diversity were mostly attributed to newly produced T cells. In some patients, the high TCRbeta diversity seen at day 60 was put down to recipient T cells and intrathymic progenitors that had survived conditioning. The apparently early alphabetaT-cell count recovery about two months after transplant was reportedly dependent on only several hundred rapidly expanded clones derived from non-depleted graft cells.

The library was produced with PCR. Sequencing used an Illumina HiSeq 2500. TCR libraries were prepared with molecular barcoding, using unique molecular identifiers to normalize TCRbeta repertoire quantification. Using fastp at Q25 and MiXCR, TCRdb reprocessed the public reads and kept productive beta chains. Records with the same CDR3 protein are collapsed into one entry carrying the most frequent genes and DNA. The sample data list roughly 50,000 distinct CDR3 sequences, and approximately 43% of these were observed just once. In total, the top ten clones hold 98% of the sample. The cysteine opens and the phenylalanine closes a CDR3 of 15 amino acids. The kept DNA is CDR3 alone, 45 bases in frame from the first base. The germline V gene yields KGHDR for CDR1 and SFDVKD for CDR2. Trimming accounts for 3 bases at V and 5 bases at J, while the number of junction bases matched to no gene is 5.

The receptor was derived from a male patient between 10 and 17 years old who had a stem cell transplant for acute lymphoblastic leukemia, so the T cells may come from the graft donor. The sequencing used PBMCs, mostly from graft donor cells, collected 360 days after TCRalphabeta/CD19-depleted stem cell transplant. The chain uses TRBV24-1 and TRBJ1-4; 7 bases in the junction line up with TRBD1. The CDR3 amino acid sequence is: CATSDPGTENEKLFF. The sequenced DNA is TGTGCCACCAGTGATCCCGGGACAGAAAATGAAAAACTGTTTTTT.